This T cell receptor beta chain was sequenced during a study of shared clonotypes between healthy human individuals. The CDR3 is 15 amino acids. V dropped 7 bases and J dropped 3 bases, with 18 bases sitting between them. CDR1 and CDR2 (germline): MGHRA, YSYEKL. Only in-frame clones appear in the TCRdb table, and some are missing; sequencing was by immunoSEQ multiplex PCR. Among 2,500,000 or so clones listed, 80% to 95% were seen once. Sequencing used naive CD4+ T cells from PBMCs. This sample's subset: CD45RA+ positively selected. This receptor was taken from a man younger than 30 in good health. Some clones in this sample may be carry-over from other donors' samples. The chain combines TRBV4-1 with TRBJ1-2; tentative D call: TRBD1 (6 bases). The chain's CDR3 is CASTQDSGRYYGYTF. Here the CDR3 DNA reads TGCGCCAGCACTCAGGACAGCGGGAGGTACTATGGCTACACCTTC.